This T cell receptor (beta chain) is from a study of blood T cell repertoires in COVID-19. Study details: The United States, Italy and Spain provided the acute and convalescent COVID-19 samples. Nucleic acid was either cDNA or gDNA, and it came from T cells, B-cell-depleted T cells, or PBMCs.

Method: immunoSEQ multiplex PCR; TCRdb's copy keeps in-frame clones and lacks some. The repertoire has tens of thousands of clones, around 80% of them found once; the top ten carry 6% to 7.5%. The CDR3 length is 15 residues. Per germline, CDR1 MNHEY and CDR2 SMNVEV (reference sequence). J gave up 4 bases and V 5 bases, and 6 bases lay outside the gene matches. This TCR was recovered from a man in his fifties or sixties with active or convalescent COVID-19. This chain uses TRBV27 with TRBJ2-2; TRBD1 aligns across 8 bases. The sample was peripheral blood. The CDR3 loop is CASSPGTGGTGELFF. In DNA, the CDR3 is TGTGCCAGCAGTCCCGGGACAGGCGGCACCGGGGAGCTGTTTTTT.